These 27 T cell receptor beta chains were all obtained from the same sample, sequenced in a study of CD8+ T cells in alopecia areata. cDNA prepared by RNA extraction and subsequent reverse transcription served as the template for sequencing. TCRdb's copy holds only in-frame clones and misses some; the assay was immunoSEQ multiplex PCR. In the table there are about 250,000 clones, 67% of which are singletons. The sample in question was CD4+ T cells sorted from blood, obtained at week 0. Receptor source: a human donor with alopecia areata.

The rearrangement links TRBV29-1 to TRBJ2-3; TRBD1 matches 7 bases. CDR3 length: 13 residues. V trimming: 5 bases; J trimming: 2 bases; junction bases outside the gene matches: 4. The germline V gene has CDR1 SQVTM and CDR2 ANQGSEA. The DNA for the CDR3 is TGCAGCGTTTACAGGGGACACACAGATACGCAGTATTTT. Translation gives CSVYRGHTDTQYF.

The CDR3 loop is CASSYLPGSGNTIYF. Here the CDR3 DNA reads TGTGCCAGCAGTTACCTGCCGGGGTCTGGAAACACCATATATTTT. The rearrangement joins TRBV6-5 to TRBJ1-3, with D unclear. The CDR3 is 15 amino acids. V was cut by 2 bases and J by 1 base, with 9 bases left in between. CDR1 and CDR2 (germline): MNHEY, SVGAGI.

This clone came up a few times. This rearrangement joins TRBV4-3 to TRBJ1-5, with TRBD1 matching 11 bases. The V segment lost 1 base and the J segment 5 bases; nucleotides outside the gene matches: 1. Per the germline V gene, CDR1 is LGHNA and CDR2 is YSLEER. The CDR3 runs to 15 residues. In nucleotides, the CDR3 is TGCGCCAGCAGCCAAGGGACAGGGGGCGATCAGCCCCAGCATTTT. It translates to CASSQGTGGDQPQHF.

V gene TRBV18 combines with J gene TRBJ2-1; no firm D call. Trimming removed 3 bases at V and 0 bases at J, with 15 bases between. Germline lookup yields CDR1 KGHSH and CDR2 LQKENI. The CDR3 extends over 17 amino acids. CDR3 bases: TGTGCCAGCTCACCCCGTACAACCGGAAGCTCCTACAATGAGCAGTTCTTC. Its protein product is CASSPRTTGSSYNEQFF.

V usage is TRBV6-5 and J usage is TRBJ2-7; the match to TRBD1 covers 7 bases. The germline CDR1 and CDR2 sequences are MNHEY and SVGAGI. Trimming removed 6 bases from V and 4 bases from J; junction bases left unmatched: 9. The CDR3 totals 14 residues. CDR3 residues: CASRPRGWWYEQYF. The CDR3 DNA reads as TGTGCCAGCAGACCCAGGGGGTGGTGGTACGAGCAGTACTTC.

The chain links TRBV25-1 to TRBJ2-7; 10 bases agree with TRBD1. There are 13 residues in the CDR3. The ends lost 10 bases at V and 5 bases at J; junction bases unmatched: 8. CDR1 is MGHDK and CDR2 is SYGVNS in the germline V gene. CDR3 DNA sequence: TGTGCCATCGGACCGACAGGGGGCGACGAGCAGTACTTC. This codes for CAIGPTGGDEQYF.

This sequence joins TRBV25-1 and TRBJ2-7, with 7 bases fitting TRBD2. Germline values: CDR1 MGHDK, CDR2 SYGVNS. V gave up 3 bases and J gave up 6 bases; unmatched junction bases: 2. The CDR3 runs 12 residues. Here the CDR3 reads CASSDGRGEQYF. Here the CDR3 DNA reads TGTGCCAGCAGTGATGGGAGGGGCGAGCAGTACTTC.

The chain employs TRBV29-1 and TRBJ1-1, with TRBD1 identical over 8 bases. V gave up 4 bases and J gave up 3 bases; unmatched junction bases: 4. The CDR3 runs 13 residues. The germline V gene encodes CDR1 SQVTM and CDR2 ANQGSEA. CDR3 sequence (DNA): TGCAGCGTTGCAACAGGGGGGGACACTGAAGCTTTCTTT. It specifies CSVATGGDTEAFF.

This chain connects TRBV6-1 to TRBJ2-5, with TRBD1 matching 7 bases. The germline gives CDR1 MNHNS, CDR2 SASEGT. This CDR3 comprises 12 residues. The J segment lost 10 bases and the V segment lost 7 bases, leaving 9 bases of the junction unmatched. CDR3 loop: CASTGFRDSQYF. DNA for the CDR3: TGTGCCAGCACCGGATTCCGGGACAGCCAGTACTTC.

In its sample, this clone was seen a few times. The chain links TRBV6-1 to TRBJ2-3; D remains unclear. Germline CDR1 is MNHNS and CDR2 is SASEGT. This CDR3 contains 13 residues. V was clipped by 10 bases and J by 0 bases, with 11 bases between them. The CDR3 loop is CAILDGSTDTQYF. The CDR3 DNA sequence: TGTGCCATCCTGGACGGTAGCACAGATACGCAGTATTTT.

The rearrangement joins TRBV29-1 to TRBJ2-7; D may correspond to TRBD1 or TRBD2 (6 bases each). Between the trimmed V and J ends, which lost 7 bases and 4 bases, there was a span of 14 bases. The CDR3 loop spans 12 amino acids. Germline values: CDR1 SQVTM, CDR2 ANQGSEA. The CDR3 DNA is TGCAGCGCCGGACAGCGGGTATACGAGCAGTACTTC. Translating gives CSAGQRVYEQYF.

This clone showed up just a few times. The V call is TRBV7-8, the J call TRBJ2-7; TRBD1 matches at 12 bases. J was trimmed by 0 bases and V by 5 bases; bases with no gene match: 5. Germline loops: CDR1 SGHVS, CDR2 FQNEAQ. CDR3 length: 16 residues. The CDR3 coding sequence is TGTGCCAGCAGCCCCGGGACAGGGGGCGGCTCCTACGAGCAGTACTTC. This translates into CASSPGTGGGSYEQYF.

The chain has TRBV7-2 and TRBJ2-2; possible D gene TRBD1, 6 bases. CDR1 and CDR2 from the germline V gene are SGHTA and FQGNSA. The CDR3 length is 14 residues. V lost 6 bases and J 1 base, leaving 9 bases between the germline ends. CDR3 loop: CASRQTGNTGELFF. CDR3 bases: TGTGCCAGCAGGCAGACAGGGAACACCGGGGAGCTGTTTTTT. Using reference TRBV7-2 and TRBJ2-2 for the parts outside the CDR3, the full variable domain is GAGVSQSPSNKVTEKGKDVELRCDPISGHTALYWYRQSLGQGLEFLIYFQGNSAPDKSGLPSDRFSAERTGGSVSTLTIQRTQQEDSAVYLCASRQTGNTGELFFGEGSRLTVL.

This clone was counted a few times. The genes are TRBV4-1 and TRBJ2-3; 9 positions agree with TRBD1. Per the germline V gene, CDR1 is MGHRA and CDR2 is YSYEKL. V lost 4 bases, J lost 8 bases, and 10 bases stayed unmatched. CDR3 length: 15 residues. CDR3 in DNA: TGCGCCAGCAGCCCCCCCGGGACAGGGAGTGTTACGCAGTATTTT. Translation: CASSPPGTGSVTQYF.

This clone came up a few times. The chain joins TRBV20-1 to TRBJ2-7; 7 nucleotides line up with TRBD2. CDR1 is DFQATT, CDR2 SNEGSKA, per germline (reference sequence). The ends lost 0 bases at V and 8 bases at J; junction bases unmatched: 1. The CDR3 contains 11 residues. In DNA form, the CDR3 reads TGCAGTGCTAGAGATAGCGGGCAGCAGTACTTC. Its translation is CSARDSGQQYF.

The genes are TRBV11-2 and TRBJ2-1; no definite D call. The CDR3 covers 14 residues. Trimming removed 5 bases from V and 8 bases from J, with 16 bases in between. Germline CDR1 and CDR2: SGHAT and FQNNGV. The CDR3 DNA sequence: TGTGCCAGCAGCCCAGGCTCAGCCTGGGATGAGCAGTTCTTC. Its protein is CASSPGSAWDEQFF.

The chain has TRBV7-2 and TRBJ2-3; 7 nucleotides agree with TRBD2. CDR3 length: 11 residues. CDR1 SGHTA and CDR2 FQGNSA come from the germline V gene. Losses at the gene ends were 7 bases for V and 11 bases for J; bases not matched to a gene: 6. CDR3 coding DNA: TGTGCCAGCACGGGGGGAAGCTTGCAGTATTTT. It encodes CASTGGSLQYF.

V is TRBV15 and J is TRBJ1-2; TRBD1 matches 8 bases. V shed 0 bases and J 8 bases; nucleotides not matched to a gene: 5. From germline, CDR1 is LNHNV and CDR2 YYDKDF (reference sequence). The CDR3 is 14 amino acids. CDR3 sequence (DNA): TGTGCCACCAGCAGAGACTTGACAGGGGCGGGCTACACCTTC. Protein: CATSRDLTGAGYTF.

This clone occurred a few times. The J gene is TRBJ2-3, the V gene TRBV7-2, with D unclear. This CDR3 has 14 amino acids. V was shortened by 3 bases and J by 2 bases, with 9 bases between the two germline ends. Germline V gives CDR1 SGHTA, CDR2 FQGNSA. CDR3 amino acids: CASSFGFYTDTQYF. The CDR3 DNA is TGTGCCAGCAGCTTCGGGTTTTACACAGATACGCAGTATTTT. The whole variable domain, remainder taken from reference TRBV7-2 and TRBJ2-3, is GAGVSQSPSNKVTEKGKDVELRCDPISGHTALYWYRQSLGQGLEFLIYFQGNSAPDKSGLPSDRFSAERTGGSVSTLTIQRTQQEDSAVYLCASSFGFYTDTQYFGPGTRLTVL.

This clone was observed once. This sequence joins TRBV2 and TRBJ2-5; 7 bases map to TRBD2. There are 14 residues in the CDR3. The trim removed 7 bases at V and 1 base at J, leaving 6 bases unmatched. Germline values: CDR1 SNHLY, CDR2 FYNNEI. CDR3 sequence (DNA): TGTGCCAGCACCAACAGCGGGACCCAAGAGACCCAGTACTTC. Its protein is CASTNSGTQETQYF.

This clone has a handful of counts. The rearrangement uses TRBV30 and TRBJ2-7; D perhaps matches TRBD1 (6 bases). This CDR3 contains 13 residues. The germline CDR1 and CDR2 sequences are GTSNPN and SVGIG (reference sequence). The V gene lost 0 bases and the J gene lost 4 bases, with 10 bases spanning the gap. CDR3 residues: CAWSVGQLYEQYF. The CDR3, as DNA: TGTGCCTGGAGTGTAGGACAGCTATACGAGCAGTACTTC.

This clone has only a few counts. This sequence joins TRBV29-1 and TRBJ2-1; 9 bases fit TRBD1. V trimming: 4 bases; J trimming: 9 bases; junction bases outside the gene matches: 4. CDR3 length: 12 residues. Germline CDR1 reads SQVTM; CDR2 reads ANQGSEA. The CDR3 DNA sequence: TGCAGCGTTGGCACAGGGGGCGGTGAGCAGTTCTTC. This sequence encodes CSVGTGGGEQFF.

The chain uses TRBV5-6 and TRBJ1-4; no definite D call. The V end lost 0 bases, the J end lost 2 bases, and 11 bases lay between the germline ends. Germline values: CDR1 SGHDT, CDR2 YYEEEE. CDR3 length: 16 residues. CDR3 nucleotide sequence: TGTGCCAGCAGCTTGGGACGGGTTACGACTAATGAAAAACTGTTTTTT. Translation gives CASSLGRVTTNEKLFF.

This clone came up once. The gene calls are TRBV5-6 and TRBJ2-2; the D gene could be TRBD1 or TRBD2 (5 bases each). The V end was cut by 4 bases, the J end by 1 base, with 14 bases between. This CDR3 spans 16 amino acids. CDR1 is SGHDT, CDR2 YYEEEE, per germline. CDR3 amino acids: CASSLGLAENTGELFF. CDR3 nucleotides: TGTGCCAGCAGCCTGGGGCTAGCCGAGAACACCGGGGAGCTGTTTTTT. Complete variable domain (other parts from reference TRBV5-6 and TRBJ2-2): DAGVTQSPTHLIKTRGQQVTLRCSPKSGHDTVSWYQQALGQGPQFIFQYYEEEERQRGNFPDRFSGHQFPNYSSELNVNALLLGDSALYLCASSLGLAENTGELFFGEGSRLTVL.

The chain joins TRBV27 to TRBJ2-5; D might be TRBD1 or TRBD2, each matching 6 bases. This CDR3 comprises 16 residues. The germline CDR1 and CDR2 sequences are MNHEY and SMNVEV (reference sequence). V lost 6 bases to trimming and J lost 2 bases, with 19 bases between them. The CDR3 here is CASSPWVGGSQETQYF. The CDR3 nucleotides are TGTGCCAGCAGCCCCTGGGTGGGGGGCAGTCAAGAGACCCAGTACTTC.

The CDR3 DNA reads as TGCAGCGTTGAGAACGGCTACGAGCAGTACTTC. Residues: CSVENGYEQYF. This chain connects TRBV29-1 to TRBJ2-7; D is unclear. The CDR3 runs 11 residues. Germline lookup yields CDR1 SQVTM and CDR2 ANQGSEA. The V and J ends lost 3 bases and 3 bases respectively, with 6 bases between them.

The J gene is TRBJ2-1, the V gene TRBV29-1; 7 bases match TRBD1. In germline, CDR1 is SQVTM, CDR2 ANQGSEA. Trimming cost V 1 base and J 5 bases; bases outside gene matches: 8. The CDR3 totals 15 residues. The DNA of the CDR3 is TGCAGCGTTGAAGTTCAGGGGGAAGTCCACAATGAGCAGTTCTTC. This translates into CSVEVQGEVHNEQFF.